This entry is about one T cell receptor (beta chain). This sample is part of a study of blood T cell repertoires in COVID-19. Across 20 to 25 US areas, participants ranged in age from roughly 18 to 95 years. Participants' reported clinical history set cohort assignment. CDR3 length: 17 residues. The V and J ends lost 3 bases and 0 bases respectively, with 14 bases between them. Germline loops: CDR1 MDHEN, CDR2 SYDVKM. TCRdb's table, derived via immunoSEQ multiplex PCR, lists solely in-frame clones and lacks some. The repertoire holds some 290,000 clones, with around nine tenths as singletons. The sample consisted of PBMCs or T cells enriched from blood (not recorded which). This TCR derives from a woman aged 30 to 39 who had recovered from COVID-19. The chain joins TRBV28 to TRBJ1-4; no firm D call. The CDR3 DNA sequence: TGTGCCAGCAGTTTGCGGCGGTCGGGAACAACTAATGAAAAACTGTTTTTT. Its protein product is CASSLRRSGTTNEKLFF.